Listed here are 27 T cell receptor beta chains from one sample, sequenced in a study of metastatic and nonmetastatic thyroid tumors. Patients underwent thyroid surgery, and none had received any treatment before it. TCRdb re-called clones via MiXCR from the PCR reads. The top ten clones hold about 14% of a sample with roughly 20,000 clones, about 30% of them seen once. The sample consisted of tumor tissue. The receptors derive from a male donor with papillary thyroid cancer or a benign thyroid nodule (not recorded which). Some clones in this sample may be carry-over from other donors' samples.

This clone was counted many times. V is TRBV7-9 and J is TRBJ1-2; D possibly corresponds to TRBD1 (6 bases). The V end lost 2 bases, the J end lost 4 bases, and 14 bases lay between the germline ends. The CDR3 is made up of 15 amino acids. Germline loops: CDR1 SEHNR, CDR2 FQNEAQ (reference sequence). The CDR3, as DNA: TGTGCCAGCAGCTTATGGGCAGAGGGGGGCTATGGCTACACCTTC. Translation gives CASSLWAEGGYGYTF. The whole variable domain, remainder taken from reference TRBV7-9 and TRBJ1-2, is DTGVSQNPRHKITKRGQNVTFRCDPISEHNRLYWYRQTLGQGPEFLTYFQNEAQLEKSRLLSDRFSAERPKGSFSTLEIQRTEQGDSAMYLCASSLWAEGGYGYTFGSGTRLTVV.

The rearrangement joins TRBV5-1 to TRBJ2-5, with D uncertain. Trimming left V 5 bases short and J 5 bases short, with 13 bases between. This CDR3 has 13 residues. Germline values: CDR1 SGHRS, CDR2 YFSETQ. DNA for the CDR3: TGCGCCAGCAGATCTAACGACGCGGAGACCCAGTACTTC. Translated: CASRSNDAETQYF.

Details on this clone: A junction end diverges from the germline sequence, so it may reflect a read error. This chain links TRBV5-1 with TRBJ2-2, with D possibly TRBD2 on 6 matching bases. The CDR3 covers 14 residues. CDR1 is SGHRS and CDR2 is YFSETQ in the germline V gene. The CDR3 sequence: CAGSLDSGPGELFF. The CDR3, as DNA: TGCGCCGGCAGCTTGGATAGCGGCCCCGGGGAGCTGTTTTTT. Looking up the rest from reference TRBV5-1 and TRBJ2-2 gives the full variable domain: KAGVTQTPRYLIKTRGQQVTLSCSPISGHRSVSWYQQTPGQGLQFLFEYFSETQRNKGNFPGRFSGRQFSNSRSEMNVSTLELGDSALYLCAGSLDSGPGELFFGEGSRLTVL.

This clone was counted only a few times. This chain joins TRBV2 and TRBJ1-6, with 7 positions matching TRBD1. The CDR3 has 16 amino acids. CDR1 is SNHLY and CDR2 is FYNNEI in the germline V gene. The trim removed 6 bases at V and 0 bases at J, leaving 5 bases unmatched. In DNA, the CDR3 is TGTGCCAGCAGCGCAGGGGGAAGCTCCTATAATTCACCCCTCCACTTT. Translation gives CASSAGGSSYNSPLHF.

V usage is TRBV6-1 and J usage is TRBJ1-5; no clear D gene. V lost 5 bases, J lost 0 bases, and 5 bases lay in between. This CDR3 has 13 amino acids. CDR1 is MNHNS, CDR2 SASEGT, per germline. The CDR3 spells CASSRDSNQPQHF. CDR3 coding DNA: TGTGCCAGCAGTAGAGATAGCAATCAGCCCCAGCATTTT.

This clone was seen ten or more times. This chain links TRBV2 with TRBJ2-3; D is perhaps TRBD2 (5 bases). The germline gives CDR1 SNHLY, CDR2 FYNNEI. This CDR3 has 11 amino acids. V lost 5 bases and J 5 bases, leaving 5 bases between the germline ends. CDR3: CASSREDTQYF. DNA for the CDR3: TGTGCCAGCAGTCGGGAAGATACGCAGTATTTT.

This clone qualifies as medium-sized. The genes are TRBV19 and TRBJ2-7; perhaps TRBD1 as D (6 bases). Deletions cut 2 bases from V and 6 bases from J, with 17 bases between. CDR3 length: 15 amino acids. Germline-derived CDR1 and CDR2 are LNHDA and SQIVND (reference sequence). Here the CDR3 reads CASSIPGRDTGEQYF. The CDR3 coding sequence is TGTGCCAGTAGTATACCGGGACGGGACACCGGCGAGCAGTACTTC.

This clone was counted at least ten times. The rearrangement uses TRBV7-8 and TRBJ1-4, with D possibly being TRBD1 (6 bases). V was cut by 3 bases and J by 10 bases, with 12 bases left in between. CDR3 length equals 13 residues. The germline V gene has CDR1 SGHVS and CDR2 FQNEAQ. CDR3 sequence: CASSFPRGGKLFF. The CDR3 coding sequence is TGTGCCAGCAGCTTCCCCCGAGGGGGAAAACTGTTTTTT.

This clone was seen a handful of times. The J gene is TRBJ1-2, the V gene TRBV20-1, with 8 bases identical to TRBD1. This CDR3 has 16 residues. Trimming at V came to 6 bases and at J to 0 bases, leaving 12 bases not matched to a gene. Germline V lookup: CDR1 DFQATT, CDR2 SNEGSKA (reference sequence). CDR3 bases: TGCAGTGCAGCCGGTGACAGGGGCTTAACTAACTATGGCTACACCTTC. Protein product: CSAAGDRGLTNYGYTF.

The chain carries TRBV5-1 and TRBJ1-6; 7 bases map to TRBD1. This CDR3 region has 15 residues. Germline assignment: CDR1 SGHRS and CDR2 YFSETQ. The trim removed 0 bases at V and 5 bases at J, leaving 2 bases unmatched. This chain's CDR3 is CASSLDGQDNSPLHF. CDR3 coding DNA: TGCGCCAGCAGCTTGGATGGACAGGATAATTCACCCCTCCACTTT.

The genes are TRBV3-1 and TRBJ2-7; 10 bases agree with TRBD1. CDR3 size: 15 residues. Germline CDR1 is LGHDT and CDR2 is YNNKEL (reference sequence). Unmatched junction bases numbered 8, after V lost 6 bases and J lost 3 bases. The CDR3 reads CASSRSGQGIYEQYF. CDR3 bases: TGTGCCAGCAGTCGTTCGGGACAGGGGATCTACGAGCAGTACTTC.

V usage is TRBV20-1 and J usage is TRBJ2-3, with 9 bases matching TRBD1. This CDR3 is built from 15 residues. The germline gives CDR1 DFQATT, CDR2 SNEGSKA (reference sequence). With V trimmed by 2 bases and J by 1 base, 4 bases remained unmatched. CDR3 nucleotide sequence: TGCAGTGCTAGACAGGACAGGGGCGGCACAGATACGCAGTATTTT. It is translated as CSARQDRGGTDTQYF.

This clone was seen a few times. The V call is TRBV27, the J call TRBJ2-3; D unresolved. The CDR3 consists of 12 residues. Germline V gives CDR1 MNHEY, CDR2 SMNVEV (reference sequence). Trimming shortened V by 6 bases and J by 2 bases, and 6 bases separated the two germline ends. This CDR3 is CASRDFTDTQYF. Here the CDR3 DNA reads TGTGCCAGCAGAGACTTCACAGATACGCAGTATTTT.

The table lists this clone with a few counts. J is TRBJ1-5 and V is TRBV11-2; no reliable D call. CDR3 length: 13 amino acids. The germline V gene encodes CDR1 SGHAT and CDR2 FQNNGV. V lost 3 bases to trimming and J lost 7 bases, with 10 bases between them. CDR3 loop: CASSLGSGQPQHF. The CDR3 nucleotides are TGTGCCAGCAGCTTGGGATCAGGCCAGCCCCAGCATTTT.

This chain connects TRBV7-3 to TRBJ2-1; perhaps TRBD2 as D (6 bases). The V gene lost 5 bases and the J gene lost 8 bases, with 16 bases spanning the gap. CDR3 size: 14 residues. CDR1 is SGHTA, CDR2 FQGTGA, per germline. In DNA, the CDR3 is TGTGCCAGCAGCCAGGGACTCGACGGGTATGAGCAGTTCTTC. Translation: CASSQGLDGYEQFF. Variable domain in full (rest from reference TRBV7-3 and TRBJ2-1): GAGVSQTPSNKVTEKGKYVELRCDPISGHTALYWYRQSLGQGPEFLIYFQGTGAADDSGLPNDRFFAVRPEGSVSTLKIQRTERGDSAVYLCASSQGLDGYEQFFGPGTRLTVL.

This clone was counted between two and nine times. This chain links TRBV28 with TRBJ2-1; D is undetermined. The CDR3 consists of 12 residues. Germline-derived CDR1 and CDR2 are MDHEN and SYDVKM. V dropped 7 bases and J dropped 8 bases, with 12 bases sitting between them. The CDR3 DNA reads TGTGCCAGCACTTCCTCTGTCTATGAGCAGTTCTTC. Translation gives CASTSSVYEQFF.

Only a few counts were recorded for this clone. The rearrangement uses TRBV6-1 and TRBJ1-6; D gene unclear. CDR1 and CDR2 from the germline V gene are MNHNS and SASEGT. This CDR3 has 13 amino acids. CDR3 bases: TGTGTAAGTCTTAGGACGGGTAATTCACCCCTCCACTTT. Amino acids: CVSLRTGNSPLHF.

This clone occurred a few times. The chain carries TRBV11-2 and TRBJ2-1; D possibly matches TRBD1 or TRBD2 (5 bases each). Trimming took 5 bases from V and 8 from J, leaving 22 bases between them. The CDR3 contains 16 residues. Germline V gene lookup returns CDR1 SGHAT and CDR2 FQNNGV. CDR3 in DNA: TGTGCCAGCAGCCACTCAGAGGGGTTGTTGTTTGATGAGCAGTTCTTC. Translation gives CASSHSEGLLFDEQFF.

As concerns this clone: Mismatch with germline at one junction end may stem from a read error. Other nucleotide sequences from this sample produce the same CDR3. The chain couples TRBV11-2 to TRBJ2-3, with a possible D match to TRBD1 (5 bases). The CDR3 loop spans 15 amino acids. Germline CDR1 and CDR2: SGHAT and FQNNGV. Written as DNA, the CDR3 is TGTGCCAGCAGCCCCCAGGCAGGGCGAACAGATACACAGTATTTT. Its protein product is CASSPQAGRTDTQYF.

The V call is TRBV9, the J call TRBJ2-2; D uncertain. Between the trimmed V and J ends, which lost 0 bases and 2 bases, there was a span of 8 bases. The germline gives CDR1 SGDLS, CDR2 YYNGEE. The CDR3 spans 15 residues. CDR3 bases: TGTGCCAGCAGCGTAGTCAGCCACAACACCGGGGAGCTGTTTTTT. Its translation is CASSVVSHNTGELFF. The complete variable domain, with remaining parts taken from reference TRBV9 and TRBJ2-2, reads DSGVTQTPKHLITATGQRVTLRCSPRSGDLSVYWYQQSLDQGLQFLIQYYNGEERAKGNILERFSAQQFPDLHSELNLSSLELGDSALYFCASSVVSHNTGELFFGEGSRLTVL.

CDR3: CASSSAGTINEKLFF. In nucleotides, the CDR3 is TGTGCCAGCAGTTCCGCCGGGACAATTAATGAAAAACTGTTTTTT. The J gene is TRBJ1-4, the V gene TRBV12-3 or TRBV12-4; tentatively, D is TRBD1 (6 bases). Trimming removed 4 bases at V and 4 bases at J, with 13 bases between. The CDR3 runs 15 residues.

This clone was seen more than once but under ten times. This rearrangement joins TRBV25-1 to TRBJ1-1, with D maybe TRBD1 (5 bases). Germline CDR1 and CDR2: MGHDK and SYGVNS. The length of the CDR3 is 16 residues. V was shortened by 3 bases and J by 0 bases, with 14 bases between the two germline ends. The CDR3 DNA follows: TGTGCCAGCAGTGATTCGAGACAGCCCATGAACACTGAAGCTTTCTTT. Translation gives CASSDSRQPMNTEAFF. Combining the CDR3 with reference TRBV25-1 and TRBJ1-1 gives the whole variable domain EADIYQTPRYLVIGTGKKITLECSQTMGHDKMYWYQQDPGMELHLIHYSYGVNSTEKGDLSSESTVSRIRTEHFPLTLESARPSHTSQYLCASSDSRQPMNTEAFFGQGTRLTVV.

This clone was recorded at least ten times. Other DNA sequences in the sample encode the same CDR3. The rearrangement joins TRBV3-1 to TRBJ2-1; D possibly corresponds to TRBD1 (5 bases). Germline CDR1 LGHDT, CDR2 YNNKEL (reference sequence). The CDR3 sequence is 15 residues long. Trimming removed 1 base at V and 4 bases at J, with 11 bases between. CDR3 coding DNA: TGTGCCAGCAGCCAAGGGGGCTACTCTTACAATGAGCAGTTCTTC. Translated: CASSQGGYSYNEQFF.

This clone is medium-sized in the sample. The chain has TRBV2 and TRBJ1-2; D uncertain. Trimming shortened V by 8 bases and J by 7 bases, and 8 bases separated the two germline ends. This CDR3 has 10 residues. From germline, CDR1 is SNHLY and CDR2 FYNNEI. The CDR3 loop is CASGSSGYTF. DNA of the CDR3: TGTGCCAGCGGTTCTTCTGGCTACACCTTC.

The rearrangement joins TRBV6-4 to TRBJ1-3; 7 bases match TRBD1. Trimming removed 6 bases from V and 2 bases from J; junction bases left unmatched: 13. The germline CDR1 and CDR2 sequences are MRHNA and SNTAGT. CDR3 length: 17 amino acids. The CDR3 protein is CASRETDRALAGNTIYF. The CDR3 bases are TGTGCCAGCAGAGAAACCGACAGGGCTCTCGCTGGAAACACCATATATTTT.

V is TRBV2 and J is TRBJ2-5; D unresolved. V was clipped by 9 bases and J by 1 base, with 12 bases between them. From germline, CDR1 is SNHLY and CDR2 FYNNEI. There are 13 residues in the CDR3. CDR3 amino acids: CASTATRQETQYF. The CDR3 DNA is TGTGCCAGTACGGCGACTCGCCAAGAGACCCAGTACTTC. The complete variable domain, with remaining parts taken from reference TRBV2 and TRBJ2-5, reads EPEVTQTPSHQVTQMGQEVILRCVPISNHLYFYWYRQILGQKVEFLVSFYNNEISEKSEIFDDQFSVERPDGSNFTLKIRSTKLEDSAMYFCASTATRQETQYFGPGTRLLVL.

In this sample, this clone turned up many times. This rearrangement joins TRBV30 to TRBJ1-5; D remains ambiguous. V was trimmed by 5 bases and J by 11 bases, leaving 10 bases between them. CDR1 GTSNPN and CDR2 SVGIG come from the germline V gene (reference sequence). This CDR3 has 10 amino acids. This CDR3 is CAWPMAAQHF. The CDR3 region has the DNA TGTGCCTGGCCTATGGCGGCCCAGCATTTT.